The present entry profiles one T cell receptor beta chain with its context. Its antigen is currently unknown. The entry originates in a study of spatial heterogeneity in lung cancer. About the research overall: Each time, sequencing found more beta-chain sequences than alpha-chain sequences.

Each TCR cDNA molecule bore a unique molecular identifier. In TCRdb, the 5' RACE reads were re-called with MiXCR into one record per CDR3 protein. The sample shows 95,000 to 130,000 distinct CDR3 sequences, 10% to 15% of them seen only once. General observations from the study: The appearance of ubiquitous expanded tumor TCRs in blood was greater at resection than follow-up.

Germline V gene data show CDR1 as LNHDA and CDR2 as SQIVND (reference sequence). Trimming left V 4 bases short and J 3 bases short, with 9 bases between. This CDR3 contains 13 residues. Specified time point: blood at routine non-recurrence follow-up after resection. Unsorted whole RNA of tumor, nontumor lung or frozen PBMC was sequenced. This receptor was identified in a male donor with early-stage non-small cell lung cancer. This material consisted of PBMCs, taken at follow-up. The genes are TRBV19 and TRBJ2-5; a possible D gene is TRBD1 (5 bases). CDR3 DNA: TGTGCCAGTAGTAAGACAGCCGAAGAGACCCAGTACTTC. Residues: CASSKTAEETQYF.